Listed below are T cell receptor beta chains from one sample, sequenced in a study of cytomegalovirus exposure and HLA in healthy donors. The repertoire was sequenced with immunoSEQ multiplex PCR; TCRdb's copy has only in-frame clones and lacks some. The sample includes some 130,000 clones. The sequencing sample was made of PBMCs. The receptors shown here come from a woman aged 40 to 55 in good health and CMV-seronegative. Each CDR3 is given with its conserved first and last residue. Fields, in order: CDR3 protein, CDR3 DNA, J gene, V gene, D gene. D genes are given only for firm matches.

CDR3aa: CAWSAGGNTEAFF
CDR3nt: TGTGCCTGGAGTGCAGGGGGGAACACTGAAGCTTTCTTT
j_gene: TRBJ1-1
v_gene: TRBV30
d_gene: TRBD1

CDR3aa: CAISRQGMGNTGELFF
CDR3nt: TGTGCCATCAGTAGACAGGGGATGGGAAACACCGGGGAGCTGTTTTTT
j_gene: TRBJ2-2
v_gene: TRBV10-3
d_gene: TRBD1

CDR3aa: CASSLGRGVDYEQFF
CDR3nt: TGTGCCAGCAGCTTAGGACGCGGGGTGGATTATGAGCAGTTCTTC
j_gene: TRBJ2-1
v_gene: TRBV7-2
d_gene: -

CDR3aa: CASSVRQGWKLFF
CDR3nt: TGTGCCAGCAGCGTCAGACAGGGGTGGAAACTGTTTTTT
j_gene: TRBJ1-4
v_gene: TRBV9
d_gene: TRBD1

CDR3aa: CASSPAGTNTGELFF
CDR3nt: TGTGCCAGCAGCCCCGCGGGAACGAACACCGGGGAGCTGTTTTTT
j_gene: TRBJ2-2
v_gene: TRBV7-9
d_gene: -

CDR3aa: CASSLRIAGGYEQYF
CDR3nt: TGTGCCAGCAGCCTCCGGATAGCGGGGGGCTACGAGCAGTACTTC
j_gene: TRBJ2-7
v_gene: TRBV5-5
d_gene: TRBD2

CDR3aa: CASSLTGTGLYEQYF
CDR3nt: TGCGCCAGCAGCTTAACCGGGACAGGGCTATACGAGCAGTACTTC
j_gene: TRBJ2-7
v_gene: TRBV5-1
d_gene: TRBD1

CDR3aa: CASIEGGVKSNQPQHF
CDR3nt: TGTGCCAGCATAGAGGGGGGGGTAAAGAGCAATCAGCCCCAGCATTTT
j_gene: TRBJ1-5
v_gene: TRBV28
d_gene: -

CDR3aa: CASSQGGTSGRETQYF
CDR3nt: TGTGCCAGCAGCCAAGGGGGGACTAGCGGGAGAGAGACCCAGTACTTC
j_gene: TRBJ2-5
v_gene: TRBV4-2
d_gene: TRBD2

CDR3aa: CASSRENTEAFF
CDR3nt: TGTGCCAGCTCGCGGGAGAACACTGAAGCTTTCTTT
j_gene: TRBJ1-1
v_gene: TRBV18
d_gene: -

CDR3aa: CASSTRDRLYGYTF
CDR3nt: TGTGCCAGTAGTACCCGGGACAGACTCTATGGCTACACCTTC
j_gene: TRBJ1-2
v_gene: TRBV19
d_gene: TRBD1

CDR3aa: CASSQATGGNQPQHF
CDR3nt: TGTGCCAGCAGCCAAGCGACGGGGGGCAATCAGCCCCAGCATTTT
j_gene: TRBJ1-5
v_gene: TRBV4-2
d_gene: -

CDR3aa: CASSEWTDGEQFF
CDR3nt: TGTGCCAGCAGTGAGTGGACAGATGGTGAGCAGTTCTTC
j_gene: TRBJ2-1
v_gene: TRBV2
d_gene: -